Below are 29 T cell receptor beta chains sequenced from a single sample in a study of cytomegalovirus exposure and HLA in healthy donors. The study ran its PCR with 60 Vbeta and 13 Jbeta primers. Produced via immunoSEQ multiplex PCR; TCRdb's table is partial and in-frame only. Of approximately 79,000 clones listed, 60% to 80% are singletons. Input material: PBMCs. These receptors originate from a woman between 35 and 50 years old in good health and CMV-seropositive.

This clone showed up just a few times. The CDR3 region is CASSRGYTEAFF. DNA of the CDR3: TGTGCCAGCAGTCGGGGGTACACTGAAGCTTTCTTT. The chain recombines TRBV6-5 with TRBJ1-1; perhaps TRBD1 as D (5 bases). V was cut by 5 bases and J by 3 bases, with 7 bases left in between. Germline V lookup: CDR1 MNHEY, CDR2 SVGAGI. This CDR3 is 12 amino acids long.

This clone has only one observation. The chain recombines TRBV10-2 with TRBJ1-1; D is ambiguous. Trimming pared 2 bases from V and 6 bases from J, leaving 13 bases between. The CDR3 totals 14 residues. Germline CDR1 is WSHSY and CDR2 is SAAADI. CDR3 region: CASSERESGAEAFF. In DNA form, the CDR3 reads TGCGCCAGCAGTGAGAGGGAGTCGGGCGCTGAAGCTTTCTTT.

The chain employs TRBV7-9 and TRBJ2-5, with 9 bases lining up with TRBD1. Trimming removed 2 bases from V and 6 bases from J; junction bases left unmatched: 7. The CDR3 has 15 amino acids. CDR1 SEHNR and CDR2 FQNEAQ come from the germline V gene (reference sequence). The CDR3, as DNA: TGTGCCAGCAGCTTAAGGGACAGGGATCGGCAGACCCAGTACTTC. Translated: CASSLRDRDRQTQYF.

This clone is deemed medium-sized. This chain links TRBV6-6 with TRBJ2-5, with 8 bases aligning to TRBD1. J lost 5 bases, V lost 5 bases, and 10 bases had no gene match. The CDR3 has 15 amino acids. Looked up from germline, CDR1 is MNHNY and CDR2 is SVGAGI (reference sequence). The CDR3 reads CASSNYQGALETQYF. CDR3 nucleotide sequence: TGTGCCAGCAGTAACTATCAGGGGGCCTTGGAGACCCAGTACTTC.

The rearrangement uses TRBV6-5 and TRBJ2-3; D perhaps matches TRBD2 (5 bases). CDR3 length equals 14 residues. V shed 5 bases and J shed 9 bases, with 18 bases lying between them. The germline CDR1 and CDR2 sequences are MNHEY and SVGAGI. The CDR3 is CASSVGSATGTQYF. DNA for the CDR3: TGTGCCAGCAGTGTAGGGTCCGCCACGGGGACGCAGTATTTT.

In this sample, this clone turned up a few times. V is TRBV6-5 and J is TRBJ1-4; TRBD1 matches 8 bases. The CDR3 loop spans 14 amino acids. After removal of 0 bases from V and 13 bases from J, the junction contained 7 bases not matched to a gene. Germline V gene sequence: CDR1 MNHEY, CDR2 SVGAGI. In DNA, the CDR3 is TGTGCCAGCAGTTACTCACAGGGGGGCCGGGGACTGTTTTTT. Translation: CASSYSQGGRGLFF.

The CDR3 loop reads CAWSRRDRGNYGYTF. CDR3 DNA sequence: TGTGCCTGGAGTAGACGGGACAGGGGTAACTATGGCTACACCTTC. This chain links TRBV30 with TRBJ1-2; 10 bases fit TRBD1. The CDR3 consists of 15 residues. With V trimmed by 2 bases and J by 1 base, 4 bases remained unmatched. The germline V gene encodes CDR1 GTSNPN and CDR2 SVGIG (reference sequence).

V is TRBV4-1 and J is TRBJ1-1; D gene uncertain. The CDR3 covers 15 residues. CDR1 and CDR2 (germline): MGHRA, YSYEKL. Trimming pared 1 base from V and 8 bases from J, leaving 17 bases between. The CDR3 DNA follows: TGCGCCAGCAGCCAAGCCGTCTTGACAAAAAACGAAGCTTTCTTT. It yields the protein CASSQAVLTKNEAFF.

The V and J genes are TRBV4-2 and TRBJ2-5; TRBD2 matches 11 bases. Looked up from germline, CDR1 is LGHNA and CDR2 is YNFKEQ. The CDR3 is made up of 17 amino acids. V shed 1 base and J 5 bases; nucleotides not matched to a gene: 9. The CDR3 loop is CASSQVGSGGAGETQYF. CDR3 coding DNA: TGTGCCAGCAGCCAAGTAGGTAGCGGGGGGGCCGGGGAGACCCAGTACTTC.

CDR3 amino acids: CASSAPGQGANEQFF. CDR3 coding DNA: TGCGCCAGCAGCGCCCCGGGACAGGGAGCGAATGAGCAGTTCTTC. The chain combines TRBV5-1 with TRBJ2-1; 9 bases are shared with TRBD1. The germline CDR1 and CDR2 sequences are SGHRS and YFSETQ. The V and J ends lost 4 bases and 7 bases, in that order; junction bases with no gene match: 9. The CDR3 is 15 residues long.

Only a few counts were recorded for this clone. The chain joins TRBV6-5 to TRBJ2-7, with TRBD2 identical over 7 bases. J was trimmed by 6 bases and V by 0 bases; bases with no gene match: 8. This CDR3 has 15 amino acids. Germline values: CDR1 MNHEY, CDR2 SVGAGI. The CDR3, as DNA: TGTGCCAGCAGTTACTCGATTTCACCGGGGGGCGAGCAGTACTTC. This codes for CASSYSISPGGEQYF.

The chain recombines TRBV4-1 with TRBJ1-2; the D gene is possibly TRBD1 (6 bases). In germline, CDR1 is MGHRA, CDR2 YSYEKL. Trimming shortened V by 2 bases and J by 2 bases, and 15 bases separated the two germline ends. This CDR3 is built from 16 residues. This CDR3 is CASSQFAVGANYGYTF. In DNA form, the CDR3 reads TGCGCCAGCAGCCAATTCGCGGTGGGGGCGAACTATGGCTACACCTTC.

V and J are TRBV9 and TRBJ2-6; TRBD1 is a possible D gene (6 bases). Per germline, CDR1 SGDLS and CDR2 YYNGEE. The CDR3 runs 18 residues. V lost 0 bases and J 0 bases, leaving 13 bases between the germline ends. The CDR3 DNA reads TGTGCCAGCAGCGTAGAGGGGGTCAGGGTCTCTGGGGCCAACGTCCTGACTTTC. As protein: CASSVEGVRVSGANVLTF.

The CDR3 DNA follows: TGTGCCAGCAGCTCTGTCACAGATACGCAGTATTTT. This gives the protein CASSSVTDTQYF. This chain uses TRBV7-2 with TRBJ2-3, with D unclear. V dropped 4 bases and J dropped 2 bases, with 4 bases sitting between them. CDR1 is SGHTA, CDR2 FQGNSA, per germline. This CDR3 comprises 12 residues.

V and J are TRBV16 and TRBJ2-3; D might be TRBD2 (5 bases). Germline V lookup: CDR1 KGHSY, CDR2 FQNENV. Trimming pared 0 bases from V and 0 bases from J, leaving 10 bases between. The CDR3 contains 16 residues. The CDR3 spells CASSQSPGFSTDTQYF. For the CDR3, the DNA is TGTGCCAGCAGCCAATCTCCGGGGTTCAGCACAGATACGCAGTATTTT.

The V gene is TRBV7-9, the J gene TRBJ2-1; no clear D. This CDR3 region has 11 residues. Trimming pared 2 bases from V and 9 bases from J, leaving 5 bases between. In germline, CDR1 is SEHNR, CDR2 FQNEAQ (reference sequence). This CDR3 reads CASSLTPEQFF. CDR3 in DNA: TGTGCCAGCAGCTTAACTCCTGAGCAGTTCTTC.

The gene calls are TRBV5-4 and TRBJ1-1; D may be TRBD1 (5 bases). Deletions cut 0 bases from V and 1 base from J, with 7 bases between. This CDR3 region has 14 residues. Germline assignment: CDR1 SGHNT and CDR2 YYREEE (reference sequence). CDR3 protein: CASSLAGGNTEAFF. Written as DNA, the CDR3 is TGTGCCAGCAGCTTGGCGGGGGGGAACACTGAAGCTTTCTTT.

This chain joins TRBV29-1 and TRBJ2-2; 7 nucleotides align to TRBD2. The V gene end was trimmed by 7 bases and the J gene end by 2 bases; junction bases not matched to a gene: 10. Germline V CDR1 and CDR2: SQVTM, ANQGSEA. The CDR3 covers 15 residues. The CDR3 DNA reads as TGCAGCGCTAAAGCGGCGGGACTAAACACCGGGGAGCTGTTTTTT. It specifies CSAKAAGLNTGELFF.

This clone occurred once. The chain links TRBV4-1 to TRBJ2-1; no clear D gene. Germline CDR1 MGHRA, CDR2 YSYEKL. Trimming stripped 0 bases from V and 2 bases from J, with 20 bases between. The CDR3 extends over 19 amino acids. CDR3 amino acids: CASSQDYSTRLLTYNEQFF. The CDR3 DNA sequence: TGCGCCAGCAGCCAAGACTACAGCACCCGGTTGTTGACCTACAATGAGCAGTTCTTC.

This clone was counted a single time. The rearrangement uses TRBV6-4 and TRBJ1-2, with 7 positions matching TRBD1. The CDR3 is made up of 13 amino acids. Looked up from germline, CDR1 is MRHNA and CDR2 is SNTAGT. V shed 6 bases and J 3 bases; nucleotides not matched to a gene: 4. CDR3 coding DNA: TGTGCCAGCAGCAGGGGGACGGACTATGGCTACACCTTC. Amino acid sequence: CASSRGTDYGYTF.

The rearrangement joins TRBV7-9 to TRBJ1-5; D is unclear. Germline assignment: CDR1 SEHNR and CDR2 FQNEAQ (reference sequence). The V end was cut by 7 bases, the J end by 4 bases, with 11 bases between. The CDR3 consists of 13 residues. The CDR3 sequence: CASTSEGNQPQHF. DNA of the CDR3: TGTGCCAGCACCTCTGAGGGAAATCAGCCCCAGCATTTT.

This clone showed up just a few times. This rearrangement joins TRBV9 to TRBJ2-7, with TRBD1 as a possible D gene (6 bases). This CDR3 comprises 13 residues. Trimming took 4 bases from V and 2 from J, leaving 10 bases between them. Germline-derived CDR1 and CDR2 are SGDLS and YYNGEE. CDR3 DNA: TGTGCCAGCAGCAAGGGACAAGCCTACGAGCAGTACTTC. Translating it yields CASSKGQAYEQYF.

This chain uses TRBV9 with TRBJ2-2; 13 bases align to TRBD2. The CDR3 is made up of 13 amino acids. The J segment lost 6 bases and the V segment lost 7 bases, leaving 0 bases of the junction unmatched. The germline V gene encodes CDR1 SGDLS and CDR2 YYNGEE. The CDR3 DNA reads TGTGCCAGCGGGACTAGCGGGGCCGGGGAGCTGTTTTTT. It yields the protein CASGTSGAGELFF.

This clone has just a few counts. V and J are TRBV6-1 and TRBJ1-2; tentative D call: TRBD1 (6 bases). Looked up from germline, CDR1 is MNHNS and CDR2 is SASEGT. Trimming shortened V by 6 bases and J by 11 bases, and 22 bases separated the two germline ends. The CDR3 loop spans 14 amino acids. The CDR3 nucleotides read TGTGCCAGCAGCGCTCAGACAGGAATAGAGTCATACACCTTC. Amino acids: CASSAQTGIESYTF.

CDR3 region: CASAPGQGKRGYTF. CDR3 DNA sequence: TGTGCCAGCGCGCCGGGACAGGGTAAGCGTGGCTACACCTTC. The V and J genes are TRBV5-7 and TRBJ1-2; 9 nucleotides align to TRBD1. TRBV5-7 is designated an ORF whose function remains uncertain. Unmatched junction bases numbered 11, after V lost 7 bases and J lost 7 bases. There are 14 residues in the CDR3.

A single count supports this clone. The V gene is TRBV4-1, the J gene TRBJ1-2; TRBD1 is a possible D gene (6 bases). Germline lookup yields CDR1 MGHRA and CDR2 YSYEKL. This CDR3 contains 17 residues. V lost 1 base to trimming and J lost 3 bases, with 18 bases between them. This CDR3 reads CASSQVFPDRPDYGYTF. CDR3 DNA sequence: TGCGCCAGCAGCCAAGTTTTCCCCGACAGGCCCGACTATGGCTACACCTTC.

In its sample, this clone was seen once. The chain couples TRBV7-2 to TRBJ2-1; perhaps TRBD2 as D (5 bases). The length of the CDR3 is 15 residues. Germline V CDR1 and CDR2: SGHTA, FQGNSA. V was clipped by 5 bases and J by 0 bases, with 11 bases between them. The CDR3 reads CASSLSGSSYNEQFF. As DNA, the CDR3 is TGTGCCAGCAGCCTGAGCGGCAGCTCCTACAATGAGCAGTTCTTC. The full variable domain, in which reference TRBV7-2 and TRBJ2-1 provide the parts outside the CDR3, is GAGVSQSPSNKVTEKGKDVELRCDPISGHTALYWYRQSLGQGLEFLIYFQGNSAPDKSGLPSDRFSAERTGGSVSTLTIQRTQQEDSAVYLCASSLSGSSYNEQFFGPGTRLTVL.

Concerning this clone itself: Different DNA sequences within this sample yield the same CDR3. The chain uses TRBV2 and TRBJ1-5; perhaps TRBD1 as D (5 bases). Germline CDR1 SNHLY, CDR2 FYNNEI. The V and J ends lost 6 bases and 1 base respectively, with 13 bases between them. The CDR3 spans 15 residues. The CDR3 DNA sequence: TGTGCCAGCAGCCCGGGGGGAGGAAGCAATCAGCCCCAGCATTTT. Protein: CASSPGGGSNQPQHF.

This clone was recorded a few times. CDR3 DNA sequence: TGCGCCAGCAGCACCGGACAGGGAGCGGATGAGCAGTACTTC. It encodes CASSTGQGADEQYF. The chain recombines TRBV5-1 with TRBJ2-7, with 8 positions matching TRBD1. Germline lookup yields CDR1 SGHRS and CDR2 YFSETQ. The CDR3 totals 14 residues. V gave up 4 bases and J gave up 7 bases; unmatched junction bases: 10.